The sequence of this T cell receptor beta chain was determined in a study of blood T cell repertoires in COVID-19. Across the whole study: Nucleic acid was either cDNA or gDNA, and it came from T cells, B-cell-depleted T cells, or PBMCs.

The repertoire was sequenced with immunoSEQ multiplex PCR; TCRdb's copy has only in-frame clones and lacks some. The data hold some 47,000 clones, with roughly 87% observed a single time. From germline, CDR1 is SEHNR and CDR2 FQNEAQ (reference sequence). This CDR3 spans 16 amino acids. V shed 5 bases and J 6 bases; nucleotides not matched to a gene: 9. Sequenced: peripheral blood. The V gene is TRBV7-9, the J gene TRBJ2-7; 14 positions match TRBD2. The sequence derives from a man aged 55 to 70 with active COVID-19. CDR3 residues: CASSLPGLAGVSEQYF. DNA for the CDR3: TGTGCCAGCAGCCTCCCGGGACTAGCGGGAGTCAGCGAGCAGTACTTC.